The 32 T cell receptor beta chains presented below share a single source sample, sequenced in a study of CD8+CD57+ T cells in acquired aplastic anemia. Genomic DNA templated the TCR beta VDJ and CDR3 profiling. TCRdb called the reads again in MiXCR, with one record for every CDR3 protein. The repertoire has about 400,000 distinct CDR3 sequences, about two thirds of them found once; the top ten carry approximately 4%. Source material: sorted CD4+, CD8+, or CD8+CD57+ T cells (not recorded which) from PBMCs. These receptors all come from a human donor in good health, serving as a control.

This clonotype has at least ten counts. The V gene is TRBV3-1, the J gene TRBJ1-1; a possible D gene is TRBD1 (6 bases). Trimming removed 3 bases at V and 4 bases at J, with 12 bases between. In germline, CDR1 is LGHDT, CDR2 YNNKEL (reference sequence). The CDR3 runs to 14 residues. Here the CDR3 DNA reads TGTGCCAGCAGCCAGCGGGTGGGGGCCACTGAAGCTTTCTTT. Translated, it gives CASSQRVGATEAFF.

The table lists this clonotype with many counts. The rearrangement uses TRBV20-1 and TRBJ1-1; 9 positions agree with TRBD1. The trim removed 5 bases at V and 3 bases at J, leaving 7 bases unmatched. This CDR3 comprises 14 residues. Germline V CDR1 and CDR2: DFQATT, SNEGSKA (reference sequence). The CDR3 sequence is CSAARDREYTEAFF. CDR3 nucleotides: TGCAGTGCTGCCCGGGACAGGGAATACACTGAAGCTTTCTTT.

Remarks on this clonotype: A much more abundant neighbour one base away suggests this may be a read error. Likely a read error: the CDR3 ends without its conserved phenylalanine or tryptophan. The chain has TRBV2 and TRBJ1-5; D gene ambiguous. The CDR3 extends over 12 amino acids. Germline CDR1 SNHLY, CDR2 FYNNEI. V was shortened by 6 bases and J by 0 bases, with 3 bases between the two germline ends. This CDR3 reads CASSHSNQPQHS. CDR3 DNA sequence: TGTGCCAGCAGCCATAGCAATCAGCCCCAGCATTCT.

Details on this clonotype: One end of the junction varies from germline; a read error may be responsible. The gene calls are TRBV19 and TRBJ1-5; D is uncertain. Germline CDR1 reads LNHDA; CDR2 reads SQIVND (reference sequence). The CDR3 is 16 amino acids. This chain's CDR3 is CASSIWIRGGGELQDF. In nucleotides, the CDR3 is TGTGCCAGTAGTATTTGGATCCGTGGAGGAGGAGAGCTCCAGGATTTT.

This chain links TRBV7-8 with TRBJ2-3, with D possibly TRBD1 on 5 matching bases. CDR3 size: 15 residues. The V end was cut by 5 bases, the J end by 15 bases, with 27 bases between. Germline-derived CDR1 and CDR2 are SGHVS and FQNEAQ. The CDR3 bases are TGTGCCAGCAGCGTCCAGGACAAGAACATACGAGCAGTATATTTT. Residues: CASSVQDKNIRAVYF.

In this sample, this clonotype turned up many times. The CDR3 protein is CASSLPPGQDSSYNSPLHF. The DNA for the CDR3 is TGTGCCAGCAGCTTACCTCCGGGACAGGATAGCTCCTATAATTCACCCCTCCACTTT. This chain links TRBV5-4 with TRBJ1-6; 8 bases align to TRBD1. The ends lost 2 bases at V and 0 bases at J; junction bases unmatched: 10. The CDR3 runs 19 residues. Germline values: CDR1 SGHNT, CDR2 YYREEE (reference sequence).

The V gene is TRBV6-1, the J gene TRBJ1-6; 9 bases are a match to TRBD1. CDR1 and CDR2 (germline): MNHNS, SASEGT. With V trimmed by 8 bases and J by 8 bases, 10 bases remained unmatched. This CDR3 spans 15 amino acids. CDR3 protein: CASEATGGRDSPLHF. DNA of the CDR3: TGTGCCAGCGAAGCCACAGGGGGCCGGGATTCACCCCTCCACTTT.

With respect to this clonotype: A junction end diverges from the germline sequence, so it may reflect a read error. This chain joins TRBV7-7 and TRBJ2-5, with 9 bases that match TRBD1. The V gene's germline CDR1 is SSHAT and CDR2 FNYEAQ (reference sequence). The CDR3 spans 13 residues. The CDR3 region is CASSAVTGGSEQF. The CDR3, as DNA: TGTGCCAGCAGCGCCGTTACAGGGGGCTCTGAGCAGTTC.

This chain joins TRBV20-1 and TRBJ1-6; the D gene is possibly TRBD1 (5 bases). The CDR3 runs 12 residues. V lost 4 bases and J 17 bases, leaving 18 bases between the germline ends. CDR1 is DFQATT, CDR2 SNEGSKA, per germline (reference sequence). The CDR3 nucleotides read TGCAGTGCTAATAGCGGGGGGACCCCTGTCCACTTT. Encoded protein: CSANSGGTPVHF.

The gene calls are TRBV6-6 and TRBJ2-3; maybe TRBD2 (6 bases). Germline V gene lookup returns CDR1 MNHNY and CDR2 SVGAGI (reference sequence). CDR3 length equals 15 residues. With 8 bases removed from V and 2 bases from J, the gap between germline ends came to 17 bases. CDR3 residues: CASQRDSDITDTQYF. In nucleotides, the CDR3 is TGTGCCAGCCAAAGGGACTCGGACATCACAGATACGCAGTATTTT.

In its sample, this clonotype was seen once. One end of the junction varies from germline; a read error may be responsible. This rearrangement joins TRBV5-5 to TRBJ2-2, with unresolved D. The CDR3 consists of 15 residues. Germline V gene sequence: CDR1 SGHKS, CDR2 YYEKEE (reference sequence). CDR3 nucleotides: TGCGCCAGCAACCAGCTGGCTCGTATCACCGGGGAGCTGTTTTTT. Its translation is CASNQLARITGELFF.

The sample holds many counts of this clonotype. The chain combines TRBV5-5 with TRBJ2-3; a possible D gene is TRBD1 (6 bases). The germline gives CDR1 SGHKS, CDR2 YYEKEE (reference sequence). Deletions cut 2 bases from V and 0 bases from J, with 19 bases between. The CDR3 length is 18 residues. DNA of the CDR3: TGTGCCAGCAGCTTACCCTACAGGGAGAGAGCTAGCACAGATACGCAGTATTTT. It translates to CASSLPYRERASTDTQYF.

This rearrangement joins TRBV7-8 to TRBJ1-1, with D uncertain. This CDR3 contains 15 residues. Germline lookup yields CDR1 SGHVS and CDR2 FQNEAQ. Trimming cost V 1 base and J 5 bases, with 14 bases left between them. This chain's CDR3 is CASSLGRRQPTEAFF. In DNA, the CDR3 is TGTGCCAGCAGCTTAGGTAGAAGGCAGCCAACTGAAGCTTTCTTT.

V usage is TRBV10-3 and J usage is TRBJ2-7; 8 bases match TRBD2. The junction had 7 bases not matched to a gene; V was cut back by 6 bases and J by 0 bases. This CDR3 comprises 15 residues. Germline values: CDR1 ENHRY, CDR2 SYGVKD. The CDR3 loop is CAISNGGASSYEQYF. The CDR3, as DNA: TGTGCCATCAGCAACGGGGGGGCGAGCTCCTACGAGCAGTACTTC.

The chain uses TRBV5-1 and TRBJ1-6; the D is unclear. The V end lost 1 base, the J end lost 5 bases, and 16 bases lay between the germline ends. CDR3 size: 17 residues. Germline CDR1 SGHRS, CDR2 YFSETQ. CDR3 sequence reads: CASSLTARNTDNSPLHF. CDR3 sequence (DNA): TGCGCCAGCAGCTTGACAGCCAGGAACACGGATAATTCACCCCTCCACTTT. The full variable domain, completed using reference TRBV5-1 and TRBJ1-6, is KAGVTQTPRYLIKTRGQQVTLSCSPISGHRSVSWYQQTPGQGLQFLFEYFSETQRNKGNFPGRFSGRQFSNSRSEMNVSTLELGDSALYLCASSLTARNTDNSPLHFGNGTRLTVT.

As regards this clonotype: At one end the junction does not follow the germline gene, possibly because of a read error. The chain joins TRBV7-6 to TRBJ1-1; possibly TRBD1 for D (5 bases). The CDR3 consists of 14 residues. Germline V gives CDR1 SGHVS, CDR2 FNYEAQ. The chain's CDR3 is CASSQQAESTEAFF. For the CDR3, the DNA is TGTGCCAGCAGCCAACAGGCAGAAAGCACTGAAGCCTTCTTT.

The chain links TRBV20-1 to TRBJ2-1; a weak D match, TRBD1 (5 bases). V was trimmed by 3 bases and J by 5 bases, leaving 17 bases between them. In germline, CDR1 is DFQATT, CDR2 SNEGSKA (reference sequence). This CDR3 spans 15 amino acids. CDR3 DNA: TGCAGTGCTAGGCGAAGGGGCAAGACCGACAATGAGCAGTTCTTC. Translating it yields CSARRRGKTDNEQFF.

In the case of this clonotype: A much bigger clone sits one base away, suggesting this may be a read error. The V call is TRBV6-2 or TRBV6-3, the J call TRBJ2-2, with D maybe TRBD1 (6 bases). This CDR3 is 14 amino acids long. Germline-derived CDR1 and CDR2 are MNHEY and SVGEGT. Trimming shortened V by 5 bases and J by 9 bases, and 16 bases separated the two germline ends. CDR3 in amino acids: CASSPNDRPRELFF. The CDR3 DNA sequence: TGTGCCAGCAGTCCGAACGACAGGCCCAGGGAGCTGTTTTTT.

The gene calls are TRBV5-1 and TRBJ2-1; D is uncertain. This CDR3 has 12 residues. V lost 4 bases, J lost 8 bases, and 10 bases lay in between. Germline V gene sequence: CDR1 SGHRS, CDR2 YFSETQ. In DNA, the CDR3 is TGCGCCAGCAGCGGAGCTCGGTATGAGCAGTTCTTC. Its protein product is CASSGARYEQFF.

For the CDR3, the DNA is TGTGCCAGCACGGCATCCGGGCCCTCACCCCAGCAGTACTTC. This encodes CASTASGPSPQQYF. This chain uses TRBV12-3 or TRBV12-4 with TRBJ2-7; D call uncertain. This CDR3 has 14 amino acids. V gave up 7 bases and J gave up 8 bases, with 21 bases separating them.

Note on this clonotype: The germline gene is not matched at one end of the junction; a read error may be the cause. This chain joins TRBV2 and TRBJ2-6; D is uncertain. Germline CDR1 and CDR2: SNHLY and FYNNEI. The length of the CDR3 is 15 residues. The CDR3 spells CASSGVVSGETVLTF. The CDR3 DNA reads TGTGCCAGCAGTGGGGTGGTCTCTGGGGAAACCGTCCTGACATTC.

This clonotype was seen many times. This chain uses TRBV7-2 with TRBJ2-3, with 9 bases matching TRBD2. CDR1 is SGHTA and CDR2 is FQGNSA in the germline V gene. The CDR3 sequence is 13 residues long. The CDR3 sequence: CAAGGPSTDTQYF. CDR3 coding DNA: TGTGCGGCGGGGGGGCCGAGCACAGATACGCAGTATTTT.

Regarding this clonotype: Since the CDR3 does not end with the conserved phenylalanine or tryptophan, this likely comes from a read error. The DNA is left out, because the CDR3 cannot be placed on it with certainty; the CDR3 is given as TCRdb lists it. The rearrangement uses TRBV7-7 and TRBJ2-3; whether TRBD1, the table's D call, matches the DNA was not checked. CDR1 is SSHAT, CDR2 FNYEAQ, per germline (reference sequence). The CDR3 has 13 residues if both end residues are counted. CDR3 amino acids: CASSPAPTGTLHT.

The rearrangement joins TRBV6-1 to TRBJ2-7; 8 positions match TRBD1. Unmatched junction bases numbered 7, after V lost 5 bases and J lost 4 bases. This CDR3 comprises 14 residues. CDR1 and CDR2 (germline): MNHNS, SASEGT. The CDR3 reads CASSPRTGRYEQYF. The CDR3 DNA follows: TGTGCCAGCAGTCCACGGACAGGGAGGTACGAGCAGTACTTC.

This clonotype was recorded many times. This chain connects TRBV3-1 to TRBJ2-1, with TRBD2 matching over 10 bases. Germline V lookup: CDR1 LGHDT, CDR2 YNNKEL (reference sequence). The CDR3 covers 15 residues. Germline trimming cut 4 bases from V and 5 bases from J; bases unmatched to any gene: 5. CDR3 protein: CASSRGLAENNEQFF. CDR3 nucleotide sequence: TGTGCCAGCAGCCGTGGACTAGCGGAGAACAATGAGCAGTTCTTC.

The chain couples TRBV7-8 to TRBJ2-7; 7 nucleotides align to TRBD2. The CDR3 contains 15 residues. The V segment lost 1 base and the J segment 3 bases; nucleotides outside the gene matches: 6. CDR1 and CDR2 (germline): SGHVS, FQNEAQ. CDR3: CASSLGGGGIYEQYF. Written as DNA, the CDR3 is TGTGCCAGCAGCTTAGGGGGGGGGGGAATCTACGAGCAGTACTTC. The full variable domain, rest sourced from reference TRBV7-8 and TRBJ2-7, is GAGVSQSPRYKVAKRGQDVALRCDPISGHVSLFWYQQALGQGPEFLTYFQNEAQLDKSGLPSDRFFAERPEGSVSTLKIQRTQQEDSAVYLCASSLGGGGIYEQYFGPGTRLTVT.

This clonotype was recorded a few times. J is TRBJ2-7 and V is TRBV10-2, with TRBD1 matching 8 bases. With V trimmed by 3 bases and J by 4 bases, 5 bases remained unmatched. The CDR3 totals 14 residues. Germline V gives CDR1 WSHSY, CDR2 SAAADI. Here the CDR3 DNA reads TGCGCCAGCAGTGATGGGACAGGTTGGTACGAGCAGTACTTC. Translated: CASSDGTGWYEQYF.

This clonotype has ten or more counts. The CDR3 region is CASSLFWGQGGETQYF. The CDR3 DNA reads TGTGCCAGCAGTTTATTCTGGGGACAGGGGGGGGAGACCCAGTACTTC. The chain joins TRBV12-3 or TRBV12-4 to TRBJ2-5, with 11 bases matching TRBD1. This CDR3 spans 16 amino acids. The trim removed 2 bases at V and 5 bases at J, leaving 7 bases unmatched.

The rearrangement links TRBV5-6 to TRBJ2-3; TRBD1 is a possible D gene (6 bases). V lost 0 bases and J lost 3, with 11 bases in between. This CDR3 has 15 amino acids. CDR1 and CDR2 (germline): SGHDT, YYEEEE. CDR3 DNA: TGTGCCAGCAGCTTGGTTAGGGGGAAGACAGATACGCAGTATTTT. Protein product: CASSLVRGKTDTQYF.

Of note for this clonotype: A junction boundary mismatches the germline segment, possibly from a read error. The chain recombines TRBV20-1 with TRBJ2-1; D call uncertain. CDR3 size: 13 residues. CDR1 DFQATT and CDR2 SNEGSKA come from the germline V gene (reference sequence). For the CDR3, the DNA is TGCAGCGTTGAAATAGACCGGTACAATAAGCAGTTCTTC. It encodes CSVEIDRYNKQFF.

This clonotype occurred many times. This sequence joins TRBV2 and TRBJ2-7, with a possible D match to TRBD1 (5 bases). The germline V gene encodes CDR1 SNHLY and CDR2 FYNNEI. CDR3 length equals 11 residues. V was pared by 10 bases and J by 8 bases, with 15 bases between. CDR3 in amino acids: CATRVRAQQYF. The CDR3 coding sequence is TGTGCCACCCGGGTCAGGGCTCAGCAGTACTTC.

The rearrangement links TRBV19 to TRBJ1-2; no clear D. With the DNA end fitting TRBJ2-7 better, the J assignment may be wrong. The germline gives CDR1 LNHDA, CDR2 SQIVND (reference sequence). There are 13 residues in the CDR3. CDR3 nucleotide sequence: TGTGCCAGTAGTATGGCTATGGGATACGAGCAGTACTTC. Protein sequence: CASSMAMGYEQYF.